This TCR beta chain emerged from a study of cytomegalovirus exposure and HLA in healthy donors. Turning to the study itself: A prior analysis found about 110 million unique TCR beta sequences from 170 million or so T cells.

The length of the CDR3 is 13 residues. CDR1 SEHNR and CDR2 FQNEAQ come from the germline V gene (reference sequence). Trimming took 4 bases from V and 6 from J; bases not matched to a gene: 3. The PCR used 60 Vbeta and 13 Jbeta primers. Assay used: immunoSEQ multiplex PCR; TCRdb lists only in-frame clones, some missing. The specimen's table records approximately 150,000 clones. Overall study findings and caveats: What TCR beta sequences reportedly achieved was accurate prediction of HLA-A and HLA-B alleles in most subjects.

As to this clone: Its antigen is not identified.

Source material: PBMCs. This TCR was recovered from a woman in her late teens or twenties in good health and CMV-seronegative. This chain links TRBV7-9 with TRBJ1-2; TRBD1 aligns across 9 bases. CDR3 sequence: CASSSRTGDGYTF. Written as DNA, the CDR3 is TGTGCCAGCAGCTCAAGGACAGGGGATGGCTACACCTTC.